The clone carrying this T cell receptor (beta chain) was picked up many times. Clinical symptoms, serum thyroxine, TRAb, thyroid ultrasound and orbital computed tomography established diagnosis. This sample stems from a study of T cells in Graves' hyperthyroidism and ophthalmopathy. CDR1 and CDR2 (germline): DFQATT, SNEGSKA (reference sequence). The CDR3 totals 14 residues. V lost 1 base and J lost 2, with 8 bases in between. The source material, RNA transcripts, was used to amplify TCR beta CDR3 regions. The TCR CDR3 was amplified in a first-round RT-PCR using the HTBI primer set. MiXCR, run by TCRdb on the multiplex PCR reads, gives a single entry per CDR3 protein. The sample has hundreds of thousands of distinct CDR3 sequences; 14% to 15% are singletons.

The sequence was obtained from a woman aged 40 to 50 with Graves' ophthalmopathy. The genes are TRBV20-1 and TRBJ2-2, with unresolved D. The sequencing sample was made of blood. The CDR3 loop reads CSARGHLNTGELFF. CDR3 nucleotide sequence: TGCAGTGCTAGAGGACACCTTAACACCGGGGAGCTGTTTTTT.